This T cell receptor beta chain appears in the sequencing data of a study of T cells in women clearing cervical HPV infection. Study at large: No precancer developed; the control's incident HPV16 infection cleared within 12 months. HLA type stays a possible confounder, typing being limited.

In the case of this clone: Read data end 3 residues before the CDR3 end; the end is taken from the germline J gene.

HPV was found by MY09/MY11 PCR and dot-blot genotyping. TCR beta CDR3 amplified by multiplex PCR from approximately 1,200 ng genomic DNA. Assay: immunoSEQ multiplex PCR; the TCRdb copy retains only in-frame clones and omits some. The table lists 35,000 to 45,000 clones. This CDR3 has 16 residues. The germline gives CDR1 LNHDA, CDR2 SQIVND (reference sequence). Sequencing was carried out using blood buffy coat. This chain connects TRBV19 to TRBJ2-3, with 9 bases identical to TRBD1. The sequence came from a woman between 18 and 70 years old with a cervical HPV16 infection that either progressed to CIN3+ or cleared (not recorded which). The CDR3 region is CASSVWTGDGNQPQYF. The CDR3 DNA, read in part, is TGTGCCAGTAGTGTATGGACAGGGGACGGCAATCAGCCG.